Below, 32 T cell receptor beta chains from the same sample are listed, as sequenced in a study of T cell repertoires in breast cancer. Paired alpha-beta TCRs of CD8+ T cells were analyzed by expanded emulsion RT-PCR. A second nested PCR with blocking oligonucleotides suppressed unpaired genes. TCRdb reanalysed the emulsion pairing reads using MiXCR and keeps one entry per CDR3 protein. The table lists tens of thousands of distinct CDR3 sequences, 45% to 50% of them singletons. Sequencing input: CD8+ T cells. The receptors come from a pool of human donors with breast cancer or a healthy control (not recorded which).

Worth noting for this clonotype: No conserved phenylalanine or tryptophan is present at the end of the CDR3, so a read error is the likely explanation. V and J are TRBV6-2 or TRBV6-3 and TRBJ2-7; 8 positions match TRBD2. The CDR3 totals 17 residues. The trim removed 5 bases at V and 3 bases at J, leaving 15 bases unmatched. Germline V lookup: CDR1 MNHEY, CDR2 SVGEGT. The CDR3 region is CASSVPSGGTGFYEQYL. CDR3 nucleotide sequence: TGTGCCAGCAGTGTTCCGTCGGGAGGGACCGGGTTCTACGAGCAGTACCTC.

There are a few counts of this clonotype. The chain couples TRBV20-1 to TRBJ2-5; tentatively, D is TRBD1 or TRBD2 (5 bases each). The CDR3 runs to 12 residues. The V and J ends lost 7 bases and 2 bases respectively, with 11 bases between them. The germline V gene encodes CDR1 DFQATT and CDR2 SNEGSKA (reference sequence). CDR3: CSGLGRQETQYF. For the CDR3, the DNA is TGCAGTGGGTTGGGACGGCAAGAGACCCAGTACTTC.

This chain links TRBV19 with TRBJ2-2; 7 bases map to TRBD2. J lost 2 bases, V lost 7 bases, and 7 bases had no gene match. The germline V gene has CDR1 LNHDA and CDR2 SQIVND (reference sequence). This CDR3 region has 15 residues. The DNA for the CDR3 is TGTGCCAGTATGGTACTAGCGATAAACACCGGGGAGCTGTTTTTT. Amino acids: CASMVLAINTGELFF.

Concerning this clonotype itself: Given a much more abundant clone one base away, this may be a read error. The chain joins TRBV14 to TRBJ1-1; D perhaps matches TRBD1 (5 bases). Germline CDR1 SGHDN, CDR2 FVKESK. This CDR3 contains 16 residues. This CDR3 is CASSQDRGTLNTKAFF. DNA for the CDR3: TGTGCCAGCAGCCAAGATCGCGGGACGTTGAACACTAAAGCTTTCTTT.

This chain links TRBV10-1 with TRBJ2-1; possible D gene TRBD2, 5 bases. This CDR3 spans 14 amino acids. V was shortened by 3 bases and J by 9 bases, with 15 bases between the two germline ends. The germline V gene has CDR1 WNHNN and CDR2 SYGVQD (reference sequence). CDR3 residues: CASSERPAEGEQFF. CDR3 coding DNA: TGCGCCAGCAGTGAACGGCCGGCTGAGGGTGAGCAGTTCTTC.

The CDR3 DNA sequence: TGTGCCAGCAGCCGACTAGCGGTCCAAGAGACCCAGTACTTC. Translating it yields CASSRLAVQETQYF. The chain employs TRBV14 and TRBJ2-5; 9 bases fit TRBD2. The J segment lost 1 base and the V segment lost 4 bases, leaving 1 base of the junction unmatched. This CDR3 comprises 14 residues. Germline values: CDR1 SGHDN, CDR2 FVKESK.

There are a few counts of this clonotype. The gene calls are TRBV6-2 or TRBV6-3 and TRBJ2-7; D call uncertain. Germline CDR1 is MNHEY and CDR2 is SVGEGT. The ends were cut back, 8 bases at V and 2 bases at J, with 13 bases in the middle. The CDR3 totals 13 residues. The CDR3 DNA reads as TGTGCCAGCGGGTGGGCAGGTCCCTACGAGCAGTACTTC. Its translation: CASGWAGPYEQYF.

The chain uses TRBV7-9 and TRBJ1-2; D perhaps matches TRBD1 (5 bases). The CDR3 is made up of 15 amino acids. Germline lookup yields CDR1 SEHNR and CDR2 FQNEAQ (reference sequence). Trimming cost V 2 bases and J 6 bases, with 16 bases left between them. The DNA of the CDR3 is TGTGCCAGCAGCTTAATCGCAGGGATATCGGATGGCTACACCTTC. Translating it yields CASSLIAGISDGYTF.

The gene calls are TRBV3-1 and TRBJ2-7, with D unresolved. Germline lookup yields CDR1 LGHDT and CDR2 YNNKEL (reference sequence). V lost 4 bases, J lost 6 bases, and 16 bases lay in between. The CDR3 totals 14 residues. CDR3 region: CASSPTQYLFEQYF. The CDR3 nucleotides read TGTGCCAGCAGCCCGACCCAATACTTGTTCGAGCAGTACTTC.

Judged by abundance, this clonotype is medium-sized. V gene TRBV15 combines with J gene TRBJ1-1; D call uncertain. The germline V gene has CDR1 LNHNV and CDR2 YYDKDF (reference sequence). The V end was cut by 1 base, the J end by 1 base, with 4 bases between. This CDR3 comprises 13 residues. In nucleotides, the CDR3 is TGTGCCACCAGCAGAGTGGAGAACACTGAAGCTTTCTTT. Amino acid sequence: CATSRVENTEAFF.

A remark on this clonotype: A read error may produce the germline difference seen at one junction end. The chain carries TRBV7-8 and TRBJ2-1, with 11 bases fitting TRBD2. The germline V gene has CDR1 SGHVS and CDR2 FQNEAQ. The CDR3 spans 15 residues. The CDR3 DNA reads as TGTGCCAGCAGCTTCCTAGCGGGAGGAGGTTATGAGCGGTTCTTC. Translated, it gives CASSFLAGGGYERFF.

This chain uses TRBV6-1 with TRBJ1-1; TRBD1 is a possible D gene (6 bases). Germline V CDR1 and CDR2: MNHNS, SASEGT. The CDR3 is made up of 14 amino acids. Trimming left V 6 bases short and J 6 bases short, with 17 bases between. The chain's CDR3 is CASREQGFSSEAFF. The CDR3 region has the DNA TGTGCCAGCAGAGAACAGGGATTTAGCTCTGAAGCTTTCTTT.

This chain joins TRBV6-1 and TRBJ1-4, with 9 nucleotides matching TRBD1. Germline assignment: CDR1 MNHNS and CDR2 SASEGT. CDR3 length equals 14 residues. V lost 11 bases and J lost 10; bases outside the gene matches: 14. The CDR3 DNA reads as TGTGCCGGCACCTCCGGGACAGGGACGGGAAAACTGTTTTTT. Protein product: CAGTSGTGTGKLFF.

The J gene is TRBJ2-1, the V gene TRBV20-1, with 7 positions matching TRBD2. This CDR3 is 15 amino acids long. J gave up 3 bases and V 5 bases, and 10 bases lay outside the gene matches. Germline CDR1 DFQATT, CDR2 SNEGSKA (reference sequence). The CDR3 DNA reads TGCAGTGCTGAGGGAGCGGGACTGCTCTACAATGAGCAGTTCTTC. It encodes CSAEGAGLLYNEQFF.

The rearrangement links TRBV20-1 to TRBJ1-5; D is perhaps TRBD1 (5 bases). Germline V lookup: CDR1 DFQATT, CDR2 SNEGSKA (reference sequence). The CDR3 has 15 residues. Trimming shortened V by 3 bases and J by 1 base, and 13 bases separated the two germline ends. The CDR3 sequence is CSASRDGWSNQPQHF. The CDR3 DNA reads as TGCAGTGCTAGCCGGGACGGTTGGAGCAATCAGCCCCAGCATTTT.

This clonotype was counted a few times. CDR3 sequence (DNA): TGCAGTGCGGAAGCGGGAGGGAAGTACGAGCAGTACTTC. This gives the protein CSAEAGGKYEQYF. The chain couples TRBV20-1 to TRBJ2-7, with 10 bases fitting TRBD2. After removal of 6 bases from V and 4 bases from J, the junction contained 6 bases not matched to a gene. Germline V gene lookup returns CDR1 DFQATT and CDR2 SNEGSKA (reference sequence). CDR3 length equals 13 residues.

As concerns this clonotype: Compared with germline, one end of the junction differs, possibly owing to a read error. The chain has TRBV15 and TRBJ1-2; D is unclear. This CDR3 comprises 13 residues. Germline CDR1 LNHNV, CDR2 YYDKDF (reference sequence). The CDR3 reads CPTSRDQQGGYTF. DNA for the CDR3: TGTCCCACCAGCAGAGATCAACAAGGGGGCTACACCTTC.

V usage is TRBV12-3 or TRBV12-4 and J usage is TRBJ2-2; D not certain. The length of the CDR3 is 16 residues. Trimming removed 6 bases from V and 1 base from J, with 15 bases in between. The CDR3 DNA sequence: TGTGCCAGCAGCCAAACCCCGCCAGTGAACACCGGGGAGCTGTTTTTT. This gives the protein CASSQTPPVNTGELFF.

This clonotype was counted between two and nine times. The genes are TRBV2 and TRBJ2-3; D not certain. V was pared by 4 bases and J by 3 bases, with 5 bases between. The germline V gene encodes CDR1 SNHLY and CDR2 FYNNEI. The CDR3 is 12 amino acids. The CDR3 region is CASSVGTDTQYF. CDR3 nucleotide sequence: TGTGCCAGCAGTGTCGGGACAGATACGCAGTATTTT.

V is TRBV4-1 and J is TRBJ2-7; TRBD2 agrees at 8 bases. V shed 3 bases, J shed 3 bases, and the junction held 1 base outside the gene matches. This CDR3 has 13 amino acids. CDR1 MGHRA and CDR2 YSYEKL come from the germline V gene. CDR3 nucleotides: TGCGCCAGCAGCCAGAGCGGGGGCTACGAGCAGTACTTC. Residues: CASSQSGGYEQYF.

Concerning this clonotype itself: A read error may account for a junction end that differs from germline. The chain employs TRBV5-4 and TRBJ1-1, with D unclear. The CDR3 consists of 12 residues. The germline CDR1 and CDR2 sequences are SGHNT and YYREEE (reference sequence). The DNA of the CDR3 is TGTGCCGCCGGGGTTATGAACACTAAAGCTTTCTTT. Its protein is CAAGVMNTKAFF.

This clonotype was observed once. A much bigger clone sits one base away, suggesting this may be a read error. The chain carries TRBV20-1 and TRBJ1-1; no clear D. The CDR3 is made up of 13 amino acids. CDR1 is DFQATT and CDR2 is SNEGSKA in the germline V gene (reference sequence). Between the trimmed V and J ends, which lost 0 bases and 5 bases, there was a span of 10 bases. CDR3 nucleotides: TGCAGTGCTAGAGATCTCGAGAGGACTGAAGCTTTCTTT. Translation gives CSARDLERTEAFF.

This clonotype was observed a handful of times. The CDR3 protein is CASSLLAGHTDTQYF. The CDR3 DNA follows: TGTGCCAGCAGCTTACTAGCGGGCCACACAGATACGCAGTATTTT. This chain connects TRBV5-4 to TRBJ2-3; 9 bases are a match to TRBD2. From germline, CDR1 is SGHNT and CDR2 YYREEE (reference sequence). This CDR3 contains 15 residues. V was pared by 2 bases and J by 2 bases, with 3 bases of the junction left unmatched.

The gene calls are TRBV20-1 and TRBJ1-1; D call uncertain. The CDR3 loop spans 14 amino acids. V lost 3 bases, J lost 5 bases, and 16 bases lay in between. Germline lookup yields CDR1 DFQATT and CDR2 SNEGSKA (reference sequence). In DNA form, the CDR3 reads TGCAGTGCTAGGTCCGGGGTACGGGCGACTGAAGCTTTCTTT. Its protein is CSARSGVRATEAFF.

This clonotype was counted once. This sequence may be a read error, since a much larger clone differs from it by one base. This rearrangement joins TRBV7-9 to TRBJ2-1; maybe TRBD2 (5 bases). Germline loops: CDR1 SEHNR, CDR2 FQNEAQ (reference sequence). The length of the CDR3 is 11 residues. Here the CDR3 DNA reads TGTGCCAGCGGATCCCTGGGAGAGCAGCTCTTC. Translating gives CASGSLGEQLF.

Worth noting for this clonotype: At one end the junction does not follow the germline gene, possibly because of a read error. The chain uses TRBV7-2 and TRBJ2-5; no firm D call. CDR3 length equals 13 residues. Germline loops: CDR1 SGHTA, CDR2 FQGNSA. The CDR3 reads CAGSSNQQETQYF. Written as DNA, the CDR3 is TGTGCCGGCAGCTCGAACCAACAAGAGACCCAGTACTTC.

CDR3: CASRLGASGSETQYF. CDR3 nucleotides: TGTGCCAGCAGACTGGGGGCTAGCGGGAGTGAGACCCAGTACTTC. The rearrangement uses TRBV3-1 and TRBJ2-5; 10 bases match TRBD2. Germline V lookup: CDR1 LGHDT, CDR2 YNNKEL (reference sequence). The V segment lost 6 bases and the J segment 5 bases; nucleotides outside the gene matches: 9. The CDR3 length is 15 residues.

This clonotype was found a few times. The junction shows a germline mismatch at one end, possibly a read error. The CDR3 loop is CASTVAGATDTQYF. CDR3 nucleotide sequence: TGTGCGAGTACAGTCGCGGGGGCCACAGATACGCAGTATTTT. V and J are TRBV19 and TRBJ2-3; the D gene is possibly TRBD2 (7 bases). Germline V lookup: CDR1 LNHDA, CDR2 SQIVND (reference sequence). The CDR3 is made up of 14 amino acids. Looking up the rest from reference TRBV19 and TRBJ2-3 gives the full variable domain: DGGITQSPKYLFRKEGQNVTLSCEQNLNHDAMYWYRQDPGQGLRLIYYSQIVNDFQKGDIAEGYSVSREKKESFPLTVTSAQKNPTAFYLCASTVAGATDTQYFGPGTRLTVL.

This clonotype was counted only a few times. This rearrangement joins TRBV15 to TRBJ1-4; D is possibly TRBD1 (5 bases). Trimming took off 9 bases at V and 8 bases at J, with 13 bases between the two ends. This CDR3 spans 12 amino acids. The germline V gene has CDR1 LNHNV and CDR2 YYDKDF (reference sequence). In nucleotides, the CDR3 is TGTGCCACACGCGGGACGCTGGAAAAACTGTTTTTT. Amino acid sequence: CATRGTLEKLFF.

This clonotype appeared a single time. V is TRBV27 and J is TRBJ2-7, with 8 bases that match TRBD1. The CDR3 runs to 11 residues. Losses at the gene ends were 8 bases for V and 10 bases for J; bases not matched to a gene: 7. Germline V gene data show CDR1 as MNHEY and CDR2 as SMNVEV (reference sequence). The CDR3 protein is CASGTGTGQYF. As DNA, the CDR3 is TGTGCCAGCGGGACCGGGACAGGTCAGTACTTC.

A remark on this clonotype: It may be a read error: a sequence one base away is much more abundant. The chain recombines TRBV27 with TRBJ1-1; D call uncertain. Germline V gene data show CDR1 as MNHEY and CDR2 as SMNVEV (reference sequence). The CDR3 loop spans 13 amino acids. The CDR3 here is CASSAQMNTEVFF. The CDR3 nucleotides are TGTGCCAGCAGCGCGCAGATGAACACTGAAGTTTTCTTT.

This chain uses TRBV7-2 with TRBJ2-1; maybe TRBD1 (5 bases). The CDR3 runs 13 residues. CDR1 and CDR2 (germline): SGHTA, FQGNSA. Trimming cost V 0 bases and J 8 bases, with 8 bases left between them. CDR3 loop: CASSLAPTDEQFF. CDR3 bases: TGTGCCAGCAGCTTAGCCCCGACAGATGAGCAGTTCTTC.